This T cell receptor beta chain appears in the sequencing data of a study of blood T cell repertoires in COVID-19. On the study more broadly: COVID-19 samples collected from the United States, Italy and Spain covered acute and convalescent phases. From T cells, B-cell-depleted T cells, or PBMCs came the material, which was cDNA or gDNA.

There are 18 residues in the CDR3. Original processing methods: By means of reference gene primer amplification, nucleated cell counts were estimated. Assay used: immunoSEQ multiplex PCR; TCRdb lists only in-frame clones, some missing. V and J calls and clone size are copied from that table; D and trimming were computed from the DNA. This table holds 85,000 to 110,000 clones, roughly 88% found once. The rearrangement joins TRBV12-2 to TRBJ2-5; TRBD2, the table's D call, lacks a check against the DNA. TRBV12-2 corresponds to a pseudogene. Source material: peripheral blood. The TCR comes from a human donor in a cohort sampled during active COVID-19. DNA of the CDR3: TGTGCAAGTCGCTTAGCTGGGACTAGCGGGGGGGCTTCGGAGACCCAGTACTTC. This sequence encodes CASRLAGTSGGASETQYF.